The sequence of this T cell receptor beta chain was determined in a study of shared clonotypes between healthy human individuals. Per the original data handling: Sequence data from immunoSEQ were junction-only and lacked quality scores; consequently, filtering differed. The table came from immunoSEQ multiplex PCR; TCRdb's copy has only in-frame clones and leaves some out. That table gives V, J and clone size, and the DNA gave D and trimming. The sample holds some 2,000,000 clones; roughly 94% are singletons and the top ten take 0.13%. The source material was naive CD4+ T cells sorted from blood. Subset described: CD45RA+ positively selected. This TCR was sampled from a man younger than 35 in good health.

In nucleotides, the CDR3 is TGTGCCAGCAGCTTAGTTTCGGGCCTGGCTTTCTTT. Translating gives CASSLVSGLAFF. V usage is TRBV7-9 and J usage is TRBJ1-1; D unclear. Looked up from germline, CDR1 is SEHNR and CDR2 is FQNEAQ (reference sequence). V shed 1 base and J shed 11 bases, with 11 bases lying between them. The CDR3 totals 12 residues.